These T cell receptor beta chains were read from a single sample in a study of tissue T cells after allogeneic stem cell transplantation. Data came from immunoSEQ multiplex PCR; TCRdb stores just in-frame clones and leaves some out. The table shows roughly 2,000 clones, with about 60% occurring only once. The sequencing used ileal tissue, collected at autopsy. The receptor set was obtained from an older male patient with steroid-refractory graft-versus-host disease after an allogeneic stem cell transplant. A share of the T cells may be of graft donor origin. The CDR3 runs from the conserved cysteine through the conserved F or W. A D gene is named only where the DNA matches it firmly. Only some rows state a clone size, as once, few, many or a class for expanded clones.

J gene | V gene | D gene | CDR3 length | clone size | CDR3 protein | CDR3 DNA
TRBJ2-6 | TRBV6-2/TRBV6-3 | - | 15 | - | CASSPLRPGANVLTF | TGTGCCAGCAGCCCGCTTCGGCCCGGGGCCAACGTCCTGACTTTC
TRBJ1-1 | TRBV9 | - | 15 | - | CASSPRGSANTEAFF | TGTGCCAGCAGCCCGAGGGGCTCAGCGAACACTGAAGCTTTCTTT
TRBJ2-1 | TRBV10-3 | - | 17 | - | CAISESPQGTSYNEQFF | TGTGCCATCAGTGAGTCGCCGCAGGGAACCTCCTACAATGAGCAGTTCTTC
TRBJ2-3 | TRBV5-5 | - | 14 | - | CASSSTATTDTQYF | TGTGCCAGCAGCTCAACGGCAACCACAGATACGCAGTATTTT
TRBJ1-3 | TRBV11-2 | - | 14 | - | CASSLAISGNTIYF | TGTGCCAGCAGCTTAGCAATCTCTGGAAACACCATATATTTT
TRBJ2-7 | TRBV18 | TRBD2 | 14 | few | CASLPAGGGYEQYF | TGTGCCAGCTTACCTGCGGGAGGAGGGTACGAGCAGTACTTC
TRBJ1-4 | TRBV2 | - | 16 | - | CASRVEYRATNEKLFF | TGTGCCAGCAGGGTTGAATACAGGGCAACTAATGAAAAACTGTTTTTT
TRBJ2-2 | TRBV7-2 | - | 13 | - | CASSLGHTGELFF | TGTGCCAGCAGCTTAGGACACACCGGGGAGCTGTTTTTT
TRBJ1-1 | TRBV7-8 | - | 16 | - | CASSLGAGVGNTEAFF | TGTGCCAGCAGCTTAGGGGCTGGGGTCGGGAACACTGAAGCTTTCTTT
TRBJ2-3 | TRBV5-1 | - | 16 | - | CASSLEGGLYTDTQYF | TGCGCCAGCAGCTTGGAAGGGGGACTATACACAGATACGCAGTATTTT
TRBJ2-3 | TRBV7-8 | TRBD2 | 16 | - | CASSPLAGATTDTQYF | TGTGCCAGCAGCCCCCTAGCGGGGGCTACAACCGATACGCAGTATTTT